One and the same sample provided the 18 T cell receptor beta chains below, sequenced in a study of T cell changes during pregnancy in multiple sclerosis. Libraries were prepared by immunoSEQ multiplex PCR; TCRdb keeps only in-frame clonotypes and omits some of them. The table has about 75,000 clones, around 92% seen once. The source was peripheral blood, collected in the first trimester of pregnancy. Receptor source: a female donor in good health, enrolled as a control in a pregnancy study.

The V gene is TRBV6-5, the J gene TRBJ2-7; tentatively, D is TRBD1 (6 bases). Trimming left V 6 bases short and J 9 bases short, with 12 bases between. Germline-derived CDR1 and CDR2 are MNHEY and SVGAGI. There are 11 residues in the CDR3. CDR3 sequence: CASRSGAGQYF. The CDR3 DNA is TGTGCCAGCAGATCAGGGGCGGGGCAGTACTTC.

The chain has TRBV5-1 and TRBJ1-2; D unresolved. There are 14 residues in the CDR3. Trimming stripped 4 bases from V and 0 bases from J, with 10 bases between. Germline lookup yields CDR1 SGHRS and CDR2 YFSETQ. The CDR3 nucleotides read TGCGCCAGCAGCCCGGGAAGTTCTAACTATGGCTACACCTTC. Translating gives CASSPGSSNYGYTF.

This chain links TRBV14 with TRBJ2-5; D unresolved. Trimming left V 1 base short and J 7 bases short, with 10 bases between. The germline V gene encodes CDR1 SGHDN and CDR2 FVKESK. The CDR3 length is 13 residues. This chain's CDR3 is CASSQVKVGTQYF. The CDR3 nucleotides are TGTGCCAGCAGCCAAGTGAAAGTCGGGACCCAGTACTTC.

The chain links TRBV19 to TRBJ2-3; D is unclear. The CDR3 is 15 amino acids. Per germline, CDR1 LNHDA and CDR2 SQIVND (reference sequence). V was cut by 4 bases and J by 0 bases, with 11 bases left in between. For the CDR3, the DNA is TGTGCCAGTAGTAACTTAGGAGTGAGCACAGATACGCAGTATTTT. Residues: CASSNLGVSTDTQYF. The complete variable domain, with remaining parts taken from reference TRBV19 and TRBJ2-3, reads DGGITQSPKYLFRKEGQNVTLSCEQNLNHDAMYWYRQDPGQGLRLIYYSQIVNDFQKGDIAEGYSVSREKKESFPLTVTSAQKNPTAFYLCASSNLGVSTDTQYFGPGTRLTVL.

The V call is TRBV28, the J call TRBJ2-1; D perhaps matches TRBD2 (5 bases). The CDR3 loop spans 11 amino acids. Germline assignment: CDR1 MDHEN and CDR2 SYDVKM. V was clipped by 6 bases and J by 6 bases, with 6 bases between them. CDR3 nucleotide sequence: TGTGCCAGCAGCGCGGGCAATGAGCAGTTCTTC. It translates to CASSAGNEQFF.

V and J are TRBV19 and TRBJ1-6; D call uncertain. The CDR3 sequence is 16 residues long. Deletions cut 0 bases from V and 0 bases from J, with 6 bases between. CDR1 is LNHDA and CDR2 is SQIVND in the germline V gene (reference sequence). The CDR3 here is CASSIDASSYNSPLHF. In DNA, the CDR3 is TGTGCCAGTAGTATAGACGCGAGCTCCTATAATTCACCCCTCCACTTT.

The chain recombines TRBV5-1 with TRBJ1-1; TRBD1 matches at 8 bases. This CDR3 contains 15 residues. Trimming at V came to 0 bases and at J to 8 bases, leaving 9 bases not matched to a gene. The germline V gene encodes CDR1 SGHRS and CDR2 YFSETQ. This CDR3 is CASSLAGIDRGEAFF. CDR3 sequence (DNA): TGCGCCAGCAGCTTGGCTGGGATTGACAGGGGCGAAGCTTTCTTT.

This rearrangement joins TRBV9 to TRBJ1-5; D is unclear. Germline CDR1 reads SGDLS; CDR2 reads YYNGEE. CDR3 length: 16 amino acids. Trimming removed 6 bases from V and 3 bases from J, with 19 bases in between. The CDR3, as DNA: TGTGCCAGCACCTCAGGCCCCCGGCAACTCAATCAGCCCCAGCATTTT. Translating gives CASTSGPRQLNQPQHF.

The chain employs TRBV30 and TRBJ2-1, with a weak D call TRBD2 (6 bases). Looked up from germline, CDR1 is GTSNPN and CDR2 is SVGIG (reference sequence). Trimming took off 8 bases at V and 4 bases at J, with 15 bases between the two ends. There are 13 residues in the CDR3. The CDR3 nucleotides are TGTGCCGGGGGTTTAGCGGCTTACAATGAGCAGTTCTTC. This codes for CAGGLAAYNEQFF. Looking up the rest from reference TRBV30 and TRBJ2-1 gives the full variable domain: SQTIHQWPATLVQPVGSPLSLECTVEGTSNPNLYWYRQAAGRGLQLLFYSVGIGQISSEVPQNLSASRPQDRQFILSSKKLLLSDSGFYLCAGGLAAYNEQFFGPGTRLTVL.

The chain joins TRBV28 to TRBJ1-5; a possible D gene is TRBD1 (6 bases). Germline V gene sequence: CDR1 MDHEN, CDR2 SYDVKM. This CDR3 contains 14 residues. The CDR3 reads CAARRGGWDQPQHF. For the CDR3, the DNA is TGTGCAGCCCGTAGGGGGGGTTGGGATCAGCCCCAGCATTTT. The whole variable domain, filled in from reference TRBV28 and TRBJ1-5, reads DVKVTQSSRYLVKRTGEKVFLECVQDMDHENMFWYRQDPGLGLRLIYFSYDVKMKEKGDIPEGYSVSREKKERFSLILESASTNQTSMYLCAARRGGWDQPQHFGDGTRLSIL.

This sequence joins TRBV19 and TRBJ2-1, with D perhaps TRBD1 (6 bases). Trimming took off 7 bases at V and 0 bases at J, with 16 bases between the two ends. This CDR3 contains 16 residues. Germline V CDR1 and CDR2: LNHDA, SQIVND (reference sequence). The CDR3 here is CASIPTTGSSYNEQFF. The CDR3 nucleotides read TGTGCCAGTATTCCGACAACAGGGAGCTCCTACAATGAGCAGTTCTTC.

This chain joins TRBV7-6 and TRBJ2-1; 8 bases agree with TRBD2. CDR1 SGHVS and CDR2 FNYEAQ come from the germline V gene. V shed 6 bases and J 5 bases; nucleotides not matched to a gene: 9. This CDR3 has 15 amino acids. The CDR3 DNA reads TGTGCCAGCAGTATAAAGGGACTAGTACACAATGAGCAGTTCTTC. Residues: CASSIKGLVHNEQFF.

This clone appeared a single time. CDR3: CASSWGGESSYNEQFF. The CDR3 region has the DNA TGTGCCAGCAGCTGGGGAGGGGAGAGCTCCTACAATGAGCAGTTCTTC. The J gene is TRBJ2-1, the V gene TRBV11-2; the match to TRBD2 covers 7 bases. Trimming removed 4 bases from V and 0 bases from J; junction bases left unmatched: 6. This CDR3 is built from 16 residues. Germline V gene sequence: CDR1 SGHAT, CDR2 FQNNGV.

The chain couples TRBV9 to TRBJ1-1; TRBD1 agrees at 9 bases. V lost 0 bases to trimming and J lost 4 bases; unmatched junction nucleotides: 7. The CDR3 consists of 16 residues. Looked up from germline, CDR1 is SGDLS and CDR2 is YYNGEE. CDR3 residues: CASSVGDRVSSTEAFF. The DNA for the CDR3 is TGTGCCAGCAGCGTAGGGGACAGGGTATCTAGCACTGAAGCTTTCTTT.

The chain employs TRBV27 and TRBJ2-2, with a weak D call TRBD2 (6 bases). There are 15 residues in the CDR3. Trimming took off 3 bases at V and 2 bases at J, with 10 bases between the two ends. Germline CDR1 reads MNHEY; CDR2 reads SMNVEV (reference sequence). The DNA of the CDR3 is TGTGCCAGCAGTTTCGGGGGTATTAACACCGGGGAGCTGTTTTTT. As protein: CASSFGGINTGELFF.

This chain links TRBV4-3 with TRBJ2-7, with 8 bases lining up with TRBD1. Germline V gene lookup returns CDR1 LGHNA and CDR2 YSLEER. This CDR3 contains 13 residues. The junction had 7 bases not matched to a gene; V was cut back by 4 bases and J by 8 bases. The CDR3 spells CASSLDRAGKQYF. The DNA of the CDR3 is TGCGCCAGCAGCCTGGACAGGGCCGGGAAGCAGTACTTC.

This rearrangement joins TRBV23-1 to TRBJ1-2, with 9 bases aligning to TRBD1. TRBV23-1 is identified as an open reading frame with a role that is uncertain. There are 16 residues in the CDR3. The V segment lost 2 bases and the J segment 4 bases; nucleotides outside the gene matches: 8. CDR3 bases: TGCGCCAGCAGTCAAGCGACAGGGGGGGAGGGCTATGGCTACACCTTC. Translated, it gives CASSQATGGEGYGYTF.

J is TRBJ2-1 and V is TRBV14, with 8 bases that match TRBD2. The germline gives CDR1 SGHDN, CDR2 FVKESK. The CDR3 sequence is 17 residues long. The V and J ends lost 4 bases and 6 bases, in that order; junction bases with no gene match: 14. CDR3: CASSPRGRGAVGNEQFF. The CDR3 DNA reads TGTGCCAGCAGCCCCCGGGGGCGGGGGGCCGTGGGCAATGAGCAGTTCTTC.